The 19 T cell receptor beta chains reported below all come from one sample, sequenced in a study of cytotoxic CD8 clonotypes in ibrutinib-treated CLL. Clones were sequenced by immunoSEQ multiplex PCR, and TCRdb holds only the in-frame ones, with some missing. The sample records tens of thousands of clones, roughly 70% being singletons. The sample in question was PBMCs, obtained at disease progression, from a patient treated with ibrutinib. The source is a human donor with chronic lymphocytic leukemia.

This chain uses TRBV7-6 with TRBJ2-7; 8 bases are shared with TRBD1. V was clipped by 4 bases and J by 6 bases; unmatched bases: 5. From germline, CDR1 is SGHVS and CDR2 FNYEAQ. This CDR3 comprises 13 residues. The CDR3 DNA reads TGTGCCAGCAGCTACCAGGGGGCGGGCGAGCAGTACTTC. Translating gives CASSYQGAGEQYF.

The V gene is TRBV2, the J gene TRBJ1-4; D is undetermined. This CDR3 contains 13 residues. The V and J ends lost 6 bases and 10 bases respectively, with 15 bases between them. Germline V gives CDR1 SNHLY, CDR2 FYNNEI. The chain's CDR3 is CASRNTSPGKLFF. The CDR3 DNA reads as TGTGCCAGCAGGAACACGTCCCCGGGAAAACTGTTTTTT.

A remark on this clone: One end of the junction fails to match germline, which may point to a read error. The chain combines TRBV7-7 with TRBJ2-7, with 8 bases matching TRBD2. This CDR3 region has 15 residues. In germline, CDR1 is SSHAT, CDR2 FNYEAQ (reference sequence). The CDR3 here is CASSLGPETSGEQYF. The CDR3 coding sequence is TGTGCTAGCAGCTTAGGGCCAGAAACTAGCGGAGAGCAGTACTTC.

The V and J genes are TRBV15 and TRBJ1-1, with TRBD1 matching 7 bases. The ends lost 1 base at V and 5 bases at J; junction bases unmatched: 1. CDR1 and CDR2 (germline): LNHNV, YYDKDF (reference sequence). The CDR3 totals 13 residues. The CDR3 coding sequence is TGTGCCACCAGCAGAGCACAGGGGACTGAAGCTTTCTTT. Encoded protein: CATSRAQGTEAFF. Filled out from reference TRBV15 and TRBJ1-1, the complete variable domain reads DAMVIQNPRYQVTQFGKPVTLSCSQTLNHNVMYWYQQKSSQAPKLLFHYYDKDFNNEADTPDNFQSRRPNTSFCFLDIRSPGLGDTAMYLCATSRAQGTEAFFGQGTRLTVV.

V and J are TRBV4-1 and TRBJ2-1; 10 bases map to TRBD1. The CDR3 length is 21 residues. V was pared by 0 bases and J by 4 bases, with 18 bases of the junction left unmatched. Germline CDR1 is MGHRA and CDR2 is YSYEKL. The CDR3 DNA sequence: TGCGCCAGCAGCCAAGAAGTTCCCTCTTTGGTCGGGACAGGGGCTTACAATGAGCAGTTCTTC. Residues: CASSQEVPSLVGTGAYNEQFF.

This clone is medium-sized. This chain uses TRBV4-1 with TRBJ2-7, with TRBD2 identical over 8 bases. The V gene end was trimmed by 3 bases and the J gene end by 2 bases; junction bases not matched to a gene: 6. The CDR3 extends over 15 amino acids. CDR1 and CDR2 from the germline V gene are MGHRA and YSYEKL. The CDR3 loop reads CASSHKGTRAYEQYF. The CDR3 DNA reads as TGCGCCAGCAGCCATAAGGGGACTAGAGCCTACGAGCAGTACTTC.

This chain links TRBV6-1 with TRBJ2-7, with D tentatively TRBD2 (5 bases). Trimming pared 2 bases from V and 1 base from J, leaving 6 bases between. The CDR3 has 13 amino acids. Germline V gene lookup returns CDR1 MNHNS and CDR2 SASEGT. CDR3 sequence: CASSESGSYEQYF. The CDR3 DNA is TGTGCCAGCAGTGAAAGCGGATCCTACGAGCAGTACTTC.

This chain connects TRBV5-1 to TRBJ2-3; 7 bases are shared with TRBD1. CDR1 SGHRS and CDR2 YFSETQ come from the germline V gene. The CDR3 totals 14 residues. Losses at the gene ends were 0 bases for V and 6 bases for J; bases not matched to a gene: 4. CDR3 protein: CASSLGQGVDTQYF. The DNA for the CDR3 is TGCGCCAGCAGCTTGGGACAGGGCGTCGATACGCAGTATTTT. Complete variable domain (other parts from reference TRBV5-1 and TRBJ2-3): KAGVTQTPRYLIKTRGQQVTLSCSPISGHRSVSWYQQTPGQGLQFLFEYFSETQRNKGNFPGRFSGRQFSNSRSEMNVSTLELGDSALYLCASSLGQGVDTQYFGPGTRLTVL.

Here the CDR3 reads CASSFDTGDEKLFF. The CDR3 region has the DNA TGTGCCAGCAGTTTCGATACAGGGGATGAAAAACTGTTTTTT. This chain links TRBV6-5 with TRBJ1-4; TRBD1 matches at 7 bases. CDR3 length equals 14 residues. Germline V CDR1 and CDR2: MNHEY, SVGAGI. The V and J ends lost 4 bases and 6 bases, in that order; junction bases with no gene match: 5.

This clone was seen once. CDR3 nucleotides: TGTGCCAGCAGCAAAAGTGTGACTAGCACCCACTACGAGCAGTACTTC. Its protein product is CASSKSVTSTHYEQYF. The rearrangement uses TRBV5-6 and TRBJ2-7; 7 bases agree with TRBD2. With V trimmed by 4 bases and J by 3 bases, 13 bases remained unmatched. The CDR3 covers 16 residues. Germline lookup yields CDR1 SGHDT and CDR2 YYEEEE. The full variable domain, rest sourced from reference TRBV5-6 and TRBJ2-7, is DAGVTQSPTHLIKTRGQQVTLRCSPKSGHDTVSWYQQALGQGPQFIFQYYEEEERQRGNFPDRFSGHQFPNYSSELNVNALLLGDSALYLCASSKSVTSTHYEQYFGPGTRLTVT.

This clone was seen just once. The rearrangement joins TRBV7-8 to TRBJ2-3; D gene unclear. The V end was cut by 3 bases, the J end by 1 base, with 17 bases between. The germline V gene encodes CDR1 SGHVS and CDR2 FQNEAQ. This CDR3 has 17 residues. Here the CDR3 reads CASSLASFGVGTDTQYF. The DNA of the CDR3 is TGTGCCAGCAGCTTGGCATCATTTGGGGTGGGCACAGATACGCAGTATTTT.

This clone came up a few times. The V gene is TRBV7-3, the J gene TRBJ1-2, with TRBD1 matching 7 bases. Germline CDR1 is SGHTA and CDR2 is FQGTGA. V gave up 3 bases and J gave up 8 bases; unmatched junction bases: 15. CDR3 size: 16 residues. CDR3 DNA sequence: TGTGCCAGCAGCTTCCGACAGGGAGAGGGGCTATGGGGCTACACCTTC. Translating it yields CASSFRQGEGLWGYTF.

This chain uses TRBV6-1 with TRBJ1-6, with D unclear. The V end was cut by 0 bases, the J end by 7 bases, with 4 bases between. This CDR3 spans 13 amino acids. The germline CDR1 and CDR2 sequences are MNHNS and SASEGT. For the CDR3, the DNA is TGTGCCAGCAGTGAAGCAAGGAATTCACCCCTCCACTTT. It encodes CASSEARNSPLHF.

The chain combines TRBV15 with TRBJ2-3, with a weak D call TRBD1 (5 bases). The V end was cut by 0 bases, the J end by 1 base, with 14 bases between. Germline V gene lookup returns CDR1 LNHNV and CDR2 YYDKDF (reference sequence). The CDR3 extends over 17 amino acids. CDR3 nucleotides: TGTGCCACCAGCAGAGATTTAGGGGCGCGTGGCACAGATACGCAGTATTTT. Its protein product is CATSRDLGARGTDTQYF.

The rearrangement uses TRBV18 and TRBJ2-7; D possibly corresponds to TRBD1 (5 bases). Germline lookup yields CDR1 KGHSH and CDR2 LQKENI. V lost 3 bases and J lost 12, with 18 bases in between. This CDR3 is built from 13 residues. As DNA, the CDR3 is TGTGCCAGCTCACCGACCGAGGAGCAGGGTCCGTACTTC. This translates into CASSPTEEQGPYF. The entire variable domain, with the rest obtained from reference TRBV18 and TRBJ2-7, is as follows: NAGVMQNPRHLVRRRGQEARLRCSPMKGHSHVYWYRQLPEEGLKFMVYLQKENIIDESGMPKERFSAEFPKEGPSILRIQQVVRGDSAAYFCASSPTEEQGPYFGPGTRLTVT.

V usage is TRBV6-5 and J usage is TRBJ2-7, with D maybe TRBD1 (7 bases). From germline, CDR1 is MNHEY and CDR2 SVGAGI. The germline V and J ends were trimmed by 5 bases and 2 bases, with 16 bases remaining between them. This CDR3 contains 15 residues. CDR3 sequence (DNA): TGTGCCAGCAGTCCCCAGGGGGGACCCACCTACGAGCAGTACTTC. Amino acid sequence: CASSPQGGPTYEQYF.

This clone was detected a few times. The chain combines TRBV7-9 with TRBJ2-3; tentatively, D is TRBD1 or TRBD2 (6 bases each). There are 14 residues in the CDR3. Germline assignment: CDR1 SEHNR and CDR2 FQNEAQ (reference sequence). The V and J ends lost 3 bases and 6 bases respectively, with 13 bases between them. The CDR3 DNA reads TGTGCCAGCAGCTTGTTCGGGGGCGGGGATACGCAGTATTTT. This encodes CASSLFGGGDTQYF.

The chain employs TRBV4-1 and TRBJ1-2; 8 bases are a match to TRBD1. V was clipped by 0 bases and J by 8 bases; unmatched bases: 8. Germline CDR1 and CDR2: MGHRA and YSYEKL. This CDR3 region has 15 residues. CDR3 in amino acids: CASSQDPGQGRGYTF. DNA for the CDR3: TGCGCCAGCAGCCAAGATCCCGGACAGGGTCGCGGCTACACCTTC.

This clone occurred once. The chain links TRBV5-1 to TRBJ2-6, with unresolved D. CDR1 is SGHRS and CDR2 is YFSETQ in the germline V gene. The CDR3 covers 17 residues. Trimming cost V 0 bases and J 4 bases, with 14 bases left between them. CDR3 loop: CASSLGTGPAGANVLTF. The CDR3 coding sequence is TGCGCCAGCAGCTTGGGGACGGGCCCAGCCGGGGCCAACGTCCTGACTTTC.